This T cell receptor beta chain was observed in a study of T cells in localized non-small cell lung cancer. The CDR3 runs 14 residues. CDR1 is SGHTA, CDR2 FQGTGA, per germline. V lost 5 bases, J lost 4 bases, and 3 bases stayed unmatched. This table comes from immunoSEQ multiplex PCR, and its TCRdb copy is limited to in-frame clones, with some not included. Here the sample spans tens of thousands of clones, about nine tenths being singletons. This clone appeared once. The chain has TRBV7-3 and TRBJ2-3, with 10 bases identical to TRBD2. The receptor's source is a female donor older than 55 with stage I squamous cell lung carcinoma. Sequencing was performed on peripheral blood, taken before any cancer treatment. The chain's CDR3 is CASSRLAGPDTQYF. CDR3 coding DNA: TGTGCCAGCAGCCGACTAGCGGGCCCAGATACGCAGTATTTT.